One and the same sample provided the 18 T cell receptor beta chains below, sequenced in a study of shared clonotypes between healthy human individuals. CD45RO negativity and positive selection for CCR7 defined naive CD8 cells, a population that excluded terminally differentiated effector memory CD45RA+ cells. Sequencing was performed with immunoSEQ multiplex PCR; in TCRdb, only in-frame clones are kept and a portion is missing. Of under 700,000 clones in the sample, about 95% were seen once. The specimen was naive CD8+ T cells sorted from blood. The receptor source for this set is a woman between 25 and 40 years old in good health.

This clone was seen only once. This rearrangement joins TRBV30 to TRBJ1-1, with TRBD1 as a possible D gene (6 bases). This CDR3 contains 14 residues. CDR1 is GTSNPN and CDR2 is SVGIG in the germline V gene (reference sequence). V was shortened by 3 bases and J by 11 bases, with 22 bases between the two germline ends. The CDR3 bases are TGTGCCTGGAGCCGGGACACTTCCCGAAGGCGGGCTTTCTTT. The encoded protein is CAWSRDTSRRRAFF.

The genes are TRBV6-1 and TRBJ2-2; TRBD1 agrees at 9 bases. Germline V gene data show CDR1 as MNHNS and CDR2 as SASEGT. The V segment lost 3 bases and the J segment 9 bases; nucleotides outside the gene matches: 8. The CDR3 runs to 15 residues. The CDR3 DNA reads TGTGCCAGCAGTGACCACACAGGGGGCCCAAGGGAGCTGTTTTTT. Encoded protein: CASSDHTGGPRELFF.

The chain is built from TRBV27 and TRBJ2-5; TRBD1 matches 7 bases. Germline CDR1 is MNHEY and CDR2 is SMNVEV (reference sequence). Losses at the gene ends were 4 bases for V and 1 base for J; bases not matched to a gene: 12. CDR3 length: 17 amino acids. The CDR3 nucleotides read TGTGCCAGCAGTTCCCTTTGGGGACAGTCCTTCCAAGAGACCCAGTACTTC. This gives the protein CASSSLWGQSFQETQYF.

This CDR3 reads CASFKGSSSYNEQFF. The CDR3 nucleotides are TGTGCCAGCTTTAAAGGGTCGAGCTCCTACAATGAGCAGTTCTTC. The rearrangement links TRBV7-9 to TRBJ2-1; D gene ambiguous. The germline CDR1 and CDR2 sequences are SEHNR and FQNEAQ (reference sequence). V was shortened by 8 bases and J by 0 bases, with 14 bases between the two germline ends. The CDR3 is 15 amino acids.

V and J are TRBV4-1 and TRBJ1-3, with D perhaps TRBD1 (5 bases). Trimming took 3 bases from V and 5 from J, leaving 14 bases between them. In germline, CDR1 is MGHRA, CDR2 YSYEKL. There are 15 residues in the CDR3. CDR3 DNA: TGCGCCAGCAGCCAGGGACTGGGCTGGAGAAACACCATATATTTT. Protein product: CASSQGLGWRNTIYF.

The rearrangement uses TRBV5-4 and TRBJ2-7, with D hard to call. The CDR3 spans 12 residues. Germline lookup yields CDR1 SGHNT and CDR2 YYREEE (reference sequence). V shed 4 bases and J shed 3 bases, with 8 bases lying between them. CDR3 coding DNA: TGTGCCAGCAGCCACGAGGACTACGAGCAGTACTTC. Its translation is CASSHEDYEQYF. Full variable domain (outside the CDR3, taken from reference TRBV5-4 and TRBJ2-7): ETGVTQSPTHLIKTRGQQVTLRCSSQSGHNTVSWYQQALGQGPQFIFQYYREEENGRGNFPPRFSGLQFPNYSSELNVNALELDDSALYLCASSHEDYEQYFGPGTRLTVT.

The chain joins TRBV28 to TRBJ2-1; TRBD2 matches at 10 bases. Germline V gene sequence: CDR1 MDHEN, CDR2 SYDVKM. Losses at the gene ends were 3 bases for V and 5 bases for J; bases not matched to a gene: 10. CDR3 length: 17 residues. The CDR3: CASSLGTSGTSDNEQFF. CDR3 bases: TGTGCCAGCAGTTTGGGTACTAGCGGGACGTCCGACAATGAGCAGTTCTTC.

The rearrangement joins TRBV7-9 to TRBJ2-7; no firm D call. V was trimmed by 6 bases and J by 0 bases, leaving 15 bases between them. The CDR3 runs 15 residues. CDR1 is SEHNR and CDR2 is FQNEAQ in the germline V gene (reference sequence). The CDR3 protein is CASRESDAFSYEQYF. CDR3 sequence (DNA): TGTGCCAGCAGAGAGTCGGACGCGTTCTCCTACGAGCAGTACTTC.

The V and J genes are TRBV19 and TRBJ2-5, with D possibly being TRBD1 (5 bases). The J call may be faulty, since TRBJ2-7 better matches the DNA end. The germline V gene encodes CDR1 LNHDA and CDR2 SQIVND (reference sequence). This CDR3 contains 15 residues. The CDR3 sequence is CASSDWTSNSYEQYF. The CDR3 region has the DNA TGTGCCAGTAGTGATTGGACATCCAACTCCTACGAGCAGTACTTC.

This rearrangement joins TRBV5-6 to TRBJ2-7; TRBD1 aligns across 9 bases. Germline V gene sequence: CDR1 SGHDT, CDR2 YYEEEE. The ends lost 2 bases at V and 7 bases at J; junction bases unmatched: 7. The CDR3 is 14 residues long. CDR3 DNA sequence: TGTGCCAGCAGCTTCGGGACAGGGATGTGGGAGCAGTACTTC. Protein sequence: CASSFGTGMWEQYF.

As for this clone: A read error may produce the germline difference seen at one junction end. V usage is TRBV19 and J usage is TRBJ1-5; 7 bases map to TRBD1. The CDR3 consists of 15 residues. The germline gives CDR1 LNHDA, CDR2 SQIVND (reference sequence). The CDR3 loop reads CASSVDRDSNQPQHF. The CDR3 nucleotides are TGTGCCAGTAGTGTAGACAGGGATAGCAATCAGCCCCAGCATTTT.

The chain recombines TRBV19 with TRBJ2-1; the D gene is possibly TRBD1 (6 bases). Germline loops: CDR1 LNHDA, CDR2 SQIVND (reference sequence). V was cut by 1 base and J by 2 bases, with 9 bases left in between. The CDR3 covers 15 residues. CDR3 sequence: CASSIVGQTYNEQFF. For the CDR3, the DNA is TGTGCCAGTAGTATAGTCGGACAGACCTACAATGAGCAGTTCTTC.

V gene TRBV27 combines with J gene TRBJ1-5; no firm D call. The ends were cut back, 2 bases at V and 4 bases at J, with 9 bases in the middle. Per germline, CDR1 MNHEY and CDR2 SMNVEV (reference sequence). The CDR3 is 14 residues long. The CDR3 nucleotides read TGTGCCAGCAGTTTAACAGCCGTAAATCAGCCCCAGCATTTT. It encodes CASSLTAVNQPQHF.

The J gene is TRBJ2-5, the V gene TRBV11-2; TRBD2 matches 7 bases. The CDR3 length is 13 residues. The germline CDR1 and CDR2 sequences are SGHAT and FQNNGV. The V segment lost 1 base and the J segment 11 bases; nucleotides outside the gene matches: 7. The CDR3 DNA sequence: TGTGCCAGCAGCTTAGCCGGGAGCGGGGAGCAGTACTTC. Its protein is CASSLAGSGEQYF.

This clone was picked up a small number of times. This rearrangement joins TRBV7-6 to TRBJ2-3; 8 nucleotides match TRBD1. The germline V gene has CDR1 SGHVS and CDR2 FNYEAQ. The CDR3 extends over 17 amino acids. The ends lost 3 bases at V and 2 bases at J; junction bases unmatched: 10. The DNA of the CDR3 is TGTGCCAGCAGCTTCGCATCGGGACAGGAGTTCACAGATACGCAGTATTTT. Encoded protein: CASSFASGQEFTDTQYF.

The chain is built from TRBV29-1 and TRBJ2-1; D unclear. V was shortened by 6 bases and J by 9 bases, with 9 bases between the two germline ends. The V gene's germline CDR1 is SQVTM and CDR2 ANQGSEA. CDR3 length equals 10 residues. CDR3 bases: TGCAGCGTATTAATTGGTGAGCAGTTCTTC. Translation gives CSVLIGEQFF.

J is TRBJ2-7 and V is TRBV21-1; the D segment call TRBD2 is taken from the table without a DNA check. TRBV21-1 has pseudogene status. The length of the CDR3 is 14 residues. In nucleotides, the CDR3 is TGTGCCAGCAGCCCCTGGGGGACTAGCTACGAGCAGTACTTC. Translating gives CASSPWGTSYEQYF.

This chain joins TRBV27 and TRBJ2-2, with D unclear. CDR1 MNHEY and CDR2 SMNVEV come from the germline V gene (reference sequence). The CDR3 extends over 13 amino acids. V shed 6 bases and J shed 2 bases, with 7 bases lying between them. For the CDR3, the DNA is TGTGCCAGCAGCCAACTCAACACCGGGGAGCTGTTTTTT. Protein: CASSQLNTGELFF.